Below, 25 T cell receptor beta chains from the same sample are listed, as sequenced in a study of cytomegalovirus exposure and HLA in healthy donors. The table came from immunoSEQ multiplex PCR; TCRdb's copy has only in-frame clones and leaves some out. In the table there are roughly 150,000 clones, roughly 91% of which are singletons. The sequenced material came from PBMCs. The source of these receptors is a man aged 18-30 years in good health and CMV-seropositive.

The chain carries TRBV5-5 and TRBJ1-1; D is unclear. V was trimmed by 0 bases and J by 3 bases, leaving 9 bases between them. Per the germline V gene, CDR1 is SGHKS and CDR2 is YYEKEE (reference sequence). The CDR3 loop spans 14 amino acids. For the CDR3, the DNA is TGTGCCAGCAGCTTGGTAGCCAAGGACACTGAAGCTTTCTTT. Translation gives CASSLVAKDTEAFF.

The gene calls are TRBV5-6 and TRBJ2-7; perhaps TRBD2 as D (6 bases). Germline CDR1 is SGHDT and CDR2 is YYEEEE. CDR3 length: 14 amino acids. Trimming took 4 bases from V and 5 from J, leaving 16 bases between them. The CDR3 reads CASSHVGGWNEQYF. CDR3 nucleotide sequence: TGTGCCAGCAGCCACGTGGGGGGTTGGAACGAGCAGTACTTC.

The chain has TRBV6-1 and TRBJ2-1; 9 bases map to TRBD2. The CDR3 is 13 amino acids. Losses at the gene ends were 7 bases for V and 6 bases for J; bases not matched to a gene: 4. CDR1 is MNHNS, CDR2 SASEGT, per germline. Here the CDR3 reads CASIAGEVNEQFF. The CDR3 region has the DNA TGTGCCAGCATAGCGGGAGAAGTCAATGAGCAGTTCTTC.

The chain carries TRBV6-5 and TRBJ2-3; a possible D gene is TRBD1 (7 bases). V was shortened by 10 bases and J by 2 bases, with 19 bases between the two germline ends. The germline V gene encodes CDR1 MNHEY and CDR2 SVGAGI. The CDR3 totals 15 residues. Written as DNA, the CDR3 is TGTGCCACCCGTTGGGCGGGACAGACCACAGATACGCAGTATTTT. Translation: CATRWAGQTTDTQYF.

The rearrangement links TRBV6-1 to TRBJ2-1, with 9 bases fitting TRBD1. This CDR3 has 16 amino acids. V shed 0 bases, J shed 7 bases, and the junction held 7 bases outside the gene matches. CDR1 MNHNS and CDR2 SASEGT come from the germline V gene. CDR3 in amino acids: CASSEARRTGANEQFF. The CDR3 bases are TGTGCCAGCAGTGAAGCCCGCCGGACAGGGGCAAATGAGCAGTTCTTC.

The chain combines TRBV4-2 with TRBJ2-5; D gene unclear. The CDR3 length is 17 residues. The V gene lost 0 bases and the J gene lost 5 bases, with 19 bases spanning the gap. Germline loops: CDR1 LGHNA, CDR2 YNFKEQ. The CDR3 DNA reads as TGTGCCAGCAGCCAAGATATCTCGGCAGCGTGGCCCGAGACCCAGTACTTC. The encoded protein is CASSQDISAAWPETQYF.

The chain uses TRBV5-1 and TRBJ2-5; 8 bases map to TRBD1. Germline CDR1 reads SGHRS; CDR2 reads YFSETQ. Trimming at V came to 2 bases and at J to 2 bases, leaving 8 bases not matched to a gene. CDR3 length equals 16 residues. Here the CDR3 reads CASSFSGTGGQETQYF. The CDR3 nucleotides are TGCGCCAGCAGCTTTTCCGGGACAGGAGGTCAAGAGACCCAGTACTTC.

This clone has just one count. CDR3 in amino acids: CASSEGVVTGELFF. The CDR3 DNA sequence: TGTGCCAGCAGCGAAGGGGTAGTCACCGGGGAGCTGTTTTTT. J is TRBJ2-2 and V is TRBV7-6, with D perhaps matching TRBD1 (5 bases). CDR3 size: 14 residues. CDR1 SGHVS and CDR2 FNYEAQ come from the germline V gene. V shed 5 bases and J shed 4 bases, with 11 bases lying between them.

The genes are TRBV7-9 and TRBJ1-1; no clear D. Per germline, CDR1 SEHNR and CDR2 FQNEAQ (reference sequence). This CDR3 spans 14 amino acids. V gave up 5 bases and J gave up 4 bases, with 14 bases separating them. DNA for the CDR3: TGTGCCAGCAGCGGAGGAACCTGGGGCACTGAAGCTTTCTTT. Protein product: CASSGGTWGTEAFF.

The chain couples TRBV28 to TRBJ2-7, with 8 bases aligning to TRBD2. Per germline, CDR1 MDHEN and CDR2 SYDVKM. The CDR3 has 20 residues. With 10 bases clipped from V and 3 bases from J, the junction kept 29 bases outside the gene matches. CDR3 amino acids: CANIPSPGILSGRDNYEQYF. The CDR3 DNA follows: TGTGCCAACATTCCCTCCCCGGGGATCCTAAGCGGGAGAGATAACTACGAGCAGTACTTC.

The chain couples TRBV5-1 to TRBJ2-2, with 10 bases identical to TRBD2. The CDR3 covers 15 residues. CDR1 is SGHRS, CDR2 YFSETQ, per germline. V lost 2 bases and J lost 7; bases outside the gene matches: 5. In DNA form, the CDR3 reads TGCGCCAGCAGCTTTAGCGGGAGGACGGGCGGGGAGCTGTTTTTT. Translation: CASSFSGRTGGELFF.

The chain recombines TRBV6-1 with TRBJ2-1; no clear D. This CDR3 has 13 amino acids. The V end lost 7 bases, the J end lost 1 base, and 8 bases lay between the germline ends. CDR1 MNHNS and CDR2 SASEGT come from the germline V gene. The CDR3, as DNA: TGTGCCAGCATGACACAGTCCTACAATGAGCAGTTCTTC. It yields the protein CASMTQSYNEQFF.

This rearrangement joins TRBV28 to TRBJ1-4; the D gene is possibly TRBD1 (5 bases). Germline V gene data show CDR1 as MDHEN and CDR2 as SYDVKM. This CDR3 is built from 14 residues. The V end was cut by 6 bases, the J end by 6 bases, with 14 bases between. The CDR3 DNA reads as TGTGCCAGCAGCGAGGACACCCGGTATGAAAAACTGTTTTTT. This translates into CASSEDTRYEKLFF.

V gene TRBV2 combines with J gene TRBJ2-1, with TRBD1 identical over 9 bases. The CDR3 consists of 14 residues. CDR1 is SNHLY and CDR2 is FYNNEI in the germline V gene. The V and J ends lost 6 bases and 12 bases, in that order; junction bases with no gene match: 12. Written as DNA, the CDR3 is TGTGCCAGCAGGATCGACCGGGACAGGGTAGCGCAGTTCTTC. This encodes CASRIDRDRVAQFF.

The V gene is TRBV5-4, the J gene TRBJ2-3, with 10 nucleotides matching TRBD2. This CDR3 has 18 residues. Losses at the gene ends were 0 bases for V and 3 bases for J; bases not matched to a gene: 10. Looked up from germline, CDR1 is SGHNT and CDR2 is YYREEE (reference sequence). CDR3 in DNA: TGTGCCAGCAGCTTGGCCGGGTCTAGCGGGGGTTGGACAGATACGCAGTATTTT. Translating it yields CASSLAGSSGGWTDTQYF.

The J gene is TRBJ2-7, the V gene TRBV5-4, with TRBD1 matching 7 bases. The J segment lost 5 bases and the V segment lost 2 bases, leaving 4 bases of the junction unmatched. Germline V gene lookup returns CDR1 SGHNT and CDR2 YYREEE (reference sequence). The CDR3 has 13 amino acids. This CDR3 reads CASSFGTVDEQYF. CDR3 coding DNA: TGTGCCAGCAGCTTTGGGACAGTCGACGAGCAGTACTTC. The complete variable domain, with remaining parts taken from reference TRBV5-4 and TRBJ2-7, reads ETGVTQSPTHLIKTRGQQVTLRCSSQSGHNTVSWYQQALGQGPQFIFQYYREEENGRGNFPPRFSGLQFPNYSSELNVNALELDDSALYLCASSFGTVDEQYFGPGTRLTVT.

This chain joins TRBV11-3 and TRBJ2-1; D call uncertain. The CDR3 consists of 14 residues. Trimming stripped 10 bases from V and 0 bases from J, with 13 bases between. Germline CDR1 and CDR2: SGHNT and YENEEA. This CDR3 is CATVPYGSYNEQFF. The CDR3 DNA follows: TGTGCCACCGTACCGTACGGCTCCTACAATGAGCAGTTCTTC.

The J gene is TRBJ1-4, the V gene TRBV12-5; possible D gene TRBD1, 6 bases. Germline V gene lookup returns CDR1 LGHNT and CDR2 FRNRAP. This CDR3 region has 16 residues. Deletions cut 0 bases from V and 5 bases from J, with 13 bases between. The CDR3 loop is CASGLVLGAKNEKLFF. The CDR3 region has the DNA TGTGCTAGTGGTTTGGTATTGGGGGCCAAGAATGAAAAACTGTTTTTT. Together with reference TRBV12-5 and TRBJ1-4, the CDR3 gives the full variable domain: DARVTQTPRHKVTEMGQEVTMRCQPILGHNTVFWYRQTMMQGLELLAYFRNRAPLDDSGMPKDRFSAEMPDATLATLKIQPSEPRDSAVYFCASGLVLGAKNEKLFFGSGTQLSVL.

The chain couples TRBV13 to TRBJ2-2, with TRBD2 identical over 7 bases. With V trimmed by 4 bases and J by 3 bases, 11 bases remained unmatched. This CDR3 is 17 amino acids long. Germline values: CDR1 PRHDT, CDR2 FYEKMQ (reference sequence). CDR3 coding DNA: TGTGCCAGCAGCTCGAACCTTCGGGGAGGGGACACCGGGGAGCTGTTTTTT. Encoded protein: CASSSNLRGGDTGELFF.

This clone was recorded only once. This chain connects TRBV7-9 to TRBJ1-2; D may be TRBD1 (6 bases). Germline V gene sequence: CDR1 SEHNR, CDR2 FQNEAQ (reference sequence). Trimming took off 1 base at V and 8 bases at J, with 14 bases between the two ends. There are 14 residues in the CDR3. CDR3 loop: CASSLESGGRGYTF. For the CDR3, the DNA is TGTGCCAGCAGCTTAGAGAGCGGGGGCAGGGGCTACACCTTC.

Written as DNA, the CDR3 is TGCGCCAGCAGCCAAGAGGGCTTTCCGAACTACGAGCAGTACTTC. Protein sequence: CASSQEGFPNYEQYF. This chain uses TRBV4-1 with TRBJ2-7; D is undetermined. Trimming shortened V by 0 bases and J by 3 bases, and 12 bases separated the two germline ends. This CDR3 spans 15 amino acids. CDR1 and CDR2 (germline): MGHRA, YSYEKL.

The rearrangement links TRBV7-9 to TRBJ2-4, with a possible D match to TRBD1 (5 bases). Looked up from germline, CDR1 is SEHNR and CDR2 is FQNEAQ (reference sequence). CDR3 size: 17 residues. V lost 1 base to trimming and J lost 1 base, with 14 bases between them. CDR3 sequence: CASSLGQGVMAKNIQYF. CDR3 DNA sequence: TGTGCCAGCAGCTTAGGGCAGGGCGTAATGGCCAAAAACATTCAGTACTTC.

The chain links TRBV10-3 to TRBJ2-7; 7 nucleotides line up with TRBD1. Germline V gene sequence: CDR1 ENHRY, CDR2 SYGVKD. The CDR3 runs 13 residues. The V and J ends lost 6 bases and 4 bases, in that order; junction bases with no gene match: 6. The DNA for the CDR3 is TGTGCCATCAGCAACAGGGGCGGGTACGAGCAGTACTTC. Protein sequence: CAISNRGGYEQYF.

This rearrangement joins TRBV14 to TRBJ2-1, with D unclear. V lost 3 bases, J lost 0 bases, and 9 bases lay in between. Germline V gene lookup returns CDR1 SGHDN and CDR2 FVKESK. CDR3 length: 15 amino acids. Here the CDR3 reads CASSQMRSSYNEQFF. The CDR3, as DNA: TGTGCCAGCAGCCAGATGCGGAGCTCCTACAATGAGCAGTTCTTC.

This chain links TRBV11-2 with TRBJ2-7; 14 nucleotides align to TRBD2. V dropped 3 bases and J dropped 1; count of bases not matched to a gene: 5. The CDR3 totals 17 residues. Germline assignment: CDR1 SGHAT and CDR2 FQNNGV. In DNA form, the CDR3 reads TGTGCCAGCAGCTTGGCGGGACTAGCGGGAGTATCCTACGAGCAGTACTTC. Protein: CASSLAGLAGVSYEQYF.